The 14 T cell receptor beta chains below were found in one sample sequenced in a study of metastatic and nonmetastatic thyroid tumors. TCRdb re-clonotyped the PCR reads via MiXCR. This sample has approximately 17,000 clones, with about 28% found just once. Patients were all untreated before their thyroid surgery. The sequenced sample consisted of tumor tissue. The receptors shown here come from a female donor with papillary thyroid cancer or a benign thyroid nodule (not recorded which). Some clones in this sample may be carry-over from other donors' samples.

This clone was counted many times. This CDR3 is also generated by other DNA sequences in the sample. The chain carries TRBV12-3 or TRBV12-4 and TRBJ2-4, with 12 bases fitting TRBD2. V was clipped by 5 bases and J by 0 bases; unmatched bases: 8. The CDR3 loop spans 18 amino acids. CDR3 protein: CASSPVGLAGLAKNIQYF. The CDR3 DNA reads TGTGCCAGCAGTCCCGTTGGACTAGCGGGGCTAGCCAAAAACATTCAGTACTTC.

This clone has at least ten counts. The chain uses TRBV7-8 and TRBJ1-4; 7 bases align to TRBD1. The V gene end was trimmed by 4 bases and the J gene end by 6 bases; junction bases not matched to a gene: 11. CDR1 and CDR2 from the germline V gene are SGHVS and FQNEAQ. The CDR3 covers 16 residues. CDR3 loop: CASSYMKTGTDEKLFF. CDR3 sequence (DNA): TGTGCCAGCAGCTATATGAAAACCGGGACAGATGAAAAACTGTTTTTT.

The chain carries TRBV12-3 or TRBV12-4 and TRBJ1-5; 7 nucleotides match TRBD1. CDR3 length equals 14 residues. The V gene end was trimmed by 6 bases and the J gene end by 7 bases; junction bases not matched to a gene: 9. The CDR3 bases are TGTGCCAGCAGCACCGGACAGGTGGGACAGCCCCAGCATTTT. Its translation is CASSTGQVGQPQHF.

The chain is built from TRBV4-2 and TRBJ2-1, with 10 nucleotides matching TRBD1. V shed 4 bases, J shed 2 bases, and the junction held 2 bases outside the gene matches. The CDR3 is 15 amino acids. Germline CDR1 LGHNA, CDR2 YNFKEQ. The CDR3 DNA sequence: TGTGCCAGCAGCCGTGGACAGGGGGCCTACAATGAGCAGTTCTTC. It is translated as CASSRGQGAYNEQFF.

As to this clone: One end of the junction is discordant with germline, which a read error may explain. The chain links TRBV11-2 to TRBJ2-7; 7 nucleotides agree with TRBD1. Germline V CDR1 and CDR2: SGHAT, FQNNGV. The CDR3 length is 14 residues. The CDR3 DNA reads as TGTGCCAGCAGCCCGGGGACAGCCGGTTACGAACAGTACTTC. It is translated as CASSPGTAGYEQYF.

This clone occurred once. The genes are TRBV7-1 and TRBJ2-1, with 15 bases identical to TRBD2. TRBV7-1 is placed among ORFs of uncertain function. This CDR3 has 17 residues. V lost 0 bases to trimming and J lost 9 bases; unmatched junction nucleotides: 6. The CDR3 DNA sequence: TGTGCCAGCAGCTCAGCCGGGACTAGCGGGGGGAGGGGTGAGCAGTTCTTC. Translated: CASSSAGTSGGRGEQFF.

The chain's CDR3 is CASSLEQAARSNEQFF. CDR3 bases: TGCGCCAGCAGCTTGGAGCAGGCGGCACGCTCCAATGAGCAGTTCTTC. The chain is built from TRBV5-1 and TRBJ2-1, with no clear D. The germline V and J ends were trimmed by 0 bases and 6 bases, with 16 bases remaining between them. The CDR3 is 16 residues long. Germline V CDR1 and CDR2: SGHRS, YFSETQ.

This clone was seen many times. The chain has TRBV2 and TRBJ2-5; 11 bases are shared with TRBD1. CDR3 length equals 15 residues. In germline, CDR1 is SNHLY, CDR2 FYNNEI. The J segment lost 5 bases and the V segment lost 4 bases, leaving 6 bases of the junction unmatched. The DNA of the CDR3 is TGTGCCAGCAGTGTTGGACAGGGGGCTTTGGAGACCCAGTACTTC. This translates into CASSVGQGALETQYF. Together with reference TRBV2 and TRBJ2-5, the CDR3 gives the full variable domain: EPEVTQTPSHQVTQMGQEVILRCVPISNHLYFYWYRQILGQKVEFLVSFYNNEISEKSEIFDDQFSVERPDGSNFTLKIRSTKLEDSAMYFCASSVGQGALETQYFGPGTRLLVL.

The chain has TRBV6-5 and TRBJ2-7, with D perhaps TRBD1 (5 bases). From germline, CDR1 is MNHEY and CDR2 SVGAGI. V lost 4 bases, J lost 2 bases, and 12 bases lay in between. The CDR3 has 14 amino acids. DNA for the CDR3: TGTGCCAGCAGTTCAGTAGGGGTTACCTACGAGCAGTACTTC. Protein product: CASSSVGVTYEQYF.

Points on this clone: The CDR3 ends on some other residue instead of the conserved phenylalanine or tryptophan, so this is likely a read error. The CDR3 loop is CASSLGGGKQSAQHL. CDR3 bases: TGCGCCAGCAGCTTGGGTGGGGGGAAGCAATCAGCCCAGCATCTT. The chain links TRBV5-1 to TRBJ1-5, with a possible D match to TRBD1 (5 bases). CDR3 size: 15 residues. The germline V and J ends were trimmed by 0 bases and 11 bases, with 18 bases remaining between them. In germline, CDR1 is SGHRS, CDR2 YFSETQ.

This chain joins TRBV5-1 and TRBJ2-7; D remains ambiguous. The V end was cut by 0 bases, the J end by 3 bases, with 10 bases between. Germline V gene sequence: CDR1 SGHRS, CDR2 YFSETQ. CDR3 size: 14 residues. In nucleotides, the CDR3 is TGCGCCAGCAGCTTGGGTCCGGGTATCTACGAGCAGTACTTC. Its translation is CASSLGPGIYEQYF.

The CDR3 sequence: CASSIRYGRGIEKLFF. The CDR3 DNA reads TGTGCCAGTAGTATAAGATATGGACGGGGAATTGAAAAACTGTTTTTT. The rearrangement links TRBV19 to TRBJ1-4; D ambiguous. Trimming removed 2 bases from V and 7 bases from J, with 17 bases in between. Germline V CDR1 and CDR2: LNHDA, SQIVND (reference sequence). This CDR3 contains 16 residues.

This rearrangement joins TRBV20-1 to TRBJ2-7, with TRBD1 identical over 8 bases. V shed 8 bases and J 5 bases; nucleotides not matched to a gene: 20. Germline V gene lookup returns CDR1 DFQATT and CDR2 SNEGSKA (reference sequence). This CDR3 contains 16 residues. Written as DNA, the CDR3 is TGCAGTTTTAGTAATCCAGGGGGCGAATATACCCACGAGCAGTACTTC. Residues: CSFSNPGGEYTHEQYF.

The rearrangement links TRBV4-1 to TRBJ1-6, with 8 bases identical to TRBD1. The CDR3 has 15 amino acids. From germline, CDR1 is MGHRA and CDR2 YSYEKL. J was trimmed by 6 bases and V by 2 bases; bases with no gene match: 3. The CDR3 is CASSQLGQGNSPLHF. The CDR3 DNA follows: TGCGCCAGCAGCCAACTCGGACAGGGTAATTCACCCCTCCACTTT.